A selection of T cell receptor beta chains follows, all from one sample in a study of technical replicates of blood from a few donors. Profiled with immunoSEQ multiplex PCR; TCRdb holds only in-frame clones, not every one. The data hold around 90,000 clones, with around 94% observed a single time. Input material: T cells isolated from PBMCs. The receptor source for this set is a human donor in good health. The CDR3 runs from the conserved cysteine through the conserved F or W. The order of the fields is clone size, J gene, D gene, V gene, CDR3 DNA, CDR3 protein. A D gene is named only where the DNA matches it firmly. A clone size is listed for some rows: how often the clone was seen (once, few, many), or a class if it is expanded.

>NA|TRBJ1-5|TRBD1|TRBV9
TGTGCCAGCAGCGTAGGGACAGGACAGGGTCAGCCCCAGCATTTT
CASSVGTGQGQPQHF
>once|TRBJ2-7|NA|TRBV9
TGTGCCAGCAGCGTAGACGGGAGCAACGAGCAGTACTTC
CASSVDGSNEQYF
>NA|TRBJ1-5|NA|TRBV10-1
TGCAGACAGATCAGCAATCAGCCCCAGCATTTT
CRQISNQPQHF
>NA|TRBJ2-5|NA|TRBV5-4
TGTGCCAGCAGCCAAAAAAGCGCGGTGTCCCAGTACTTC
CASSQKSAVSQYF
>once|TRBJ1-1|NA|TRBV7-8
TGTGCCAGCAGCTTAGTGCGGACACGGAACACTGAAGCTTTCTTT
CASSLVRTRNTEAFF
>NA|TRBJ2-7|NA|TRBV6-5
TGTGCCAGCAGTCCACAGCACACACGCTACGAGCAGTACTTC
CASSPQHTRYEQYF
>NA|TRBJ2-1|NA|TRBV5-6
TGTGCCAGCAGCCCCACTAGATACAATGAGCAGTTCTTC
CASSPTRYNEQFF
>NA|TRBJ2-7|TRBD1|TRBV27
TGTGCCAGCAGCATGGACAGGGGAGGAGACGAGCAGTACTTC
CASSMDRGGDEQYF
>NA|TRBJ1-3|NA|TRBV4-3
TGCGCCAGCAGCCAAGACCGCTCTGGAAACACCATATATTTT
CASSQDRSGNTIYF
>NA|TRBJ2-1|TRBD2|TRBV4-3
TGCGCCAGCAGCGTGGGACTAGCGACTAACAATGAGCAGTTCTTC
CASSVGLATNNEQFF
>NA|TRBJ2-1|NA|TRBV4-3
TGCGCCAGCAGCCTATTCTTCGGGACTGACCTGTACCCGGGGGACCCCTACAATGAGCAGTTCTTC
CASSLFFGTDLYPGDPYNEQFF
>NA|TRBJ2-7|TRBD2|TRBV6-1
TGTGCCAGCAGTGCAGGTAGCGGGACCGCCTACGAGCAGTACTTC
CASSAGSGTAYEQYF
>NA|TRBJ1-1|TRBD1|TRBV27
TGTGCCAGCAGAAAGGGGACAGGGGGCGATGAAGCTTTCTTT
CASRKGTGGDEAFF
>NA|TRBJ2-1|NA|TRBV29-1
TGCAGCGTCGATGCTAGCTCTCGGCGTGAGCAGTTCTTC
CSVDASSRREQFF
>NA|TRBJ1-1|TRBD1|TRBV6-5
TGTGCCAGCAGTCGGGACAGGGGTAGGACTGAAGCTTTCTTT
CASSRDRGRTEAFF
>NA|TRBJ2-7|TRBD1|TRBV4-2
TGTGCCAGCAGCCAAGGGACAGGGCAAATCAACTCTTTCTCCTACGAGCAGTACTTC
CASSQGTGQINSFSYEQYF
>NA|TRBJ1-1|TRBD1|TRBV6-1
TGTGCCAGCAGTACCGGGACAGGGGGGGGGACTGAAGCTTTCTTT
CASSTGTGGGTEAFF
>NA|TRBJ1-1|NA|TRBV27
TGTGCCAGCAGCCCGAAACAGAACACTGAAGCTTTCTTT
CASSPKQNTEAFF
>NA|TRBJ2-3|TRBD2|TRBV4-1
TGCGCCAGCAGCCAATCTCCAGCGGGAGGGACAGATACGCAGTATTTT
CASSQSPAGGTDTQYF
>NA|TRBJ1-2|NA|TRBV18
TGTGCCAGCTCACCGGGGGGGCACGGTGGCTACACCTTC
CASSPGGHGGYTF
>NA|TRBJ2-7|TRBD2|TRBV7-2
TGTGCCAGCAGCCCCCTACTAGCGGGAGAGGCCGAGCAGTACTTC
CASSPLLAGEAEQYF
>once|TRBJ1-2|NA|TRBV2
TGTGCCAGCTCGGACCTAGGGACAACCTATGGCTACACCTTC
CASSDLGTTYGYTF
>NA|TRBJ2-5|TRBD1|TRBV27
TGTGCCAGCGAAGTTTATTGGGACAGCAACGAGACCCAGTACTTC
CASEVYWDSNETQYF
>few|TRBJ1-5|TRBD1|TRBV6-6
TGTGCCAGCAGTTTTCCCGAGGGGGCCCAGCCCCAGCATTTT
CASSFPEGAQPQHF
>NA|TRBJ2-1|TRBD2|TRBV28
TGTGCCAGCCGGGGTAAACTAGCGGGAGGAATACCCTACAATGAGCAGTTCTTC
CASRGKLAGGIPYNEQFF
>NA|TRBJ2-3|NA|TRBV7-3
TGTGCCAGCAGCTTCGACAGGGAGGTGTCAGATACGCAGTATTTT
CASSFDREVSDTQYF
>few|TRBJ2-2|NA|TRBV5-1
TGCGCCAGCAGCCAGATAGCAAATGCAAACACCGGGGAGCTGTTTTTT
CASSQIANANTGELFF
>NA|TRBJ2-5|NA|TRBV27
TGTGCCAGCAGGGGCCACAGAGAATCAGAGACCCAGTACTTC
CASRGHRESETQYF
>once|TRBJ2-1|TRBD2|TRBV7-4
TGTGCCAGCAGCTCTATTGGGAGTTGGGGGGAGGGAAATGAGCAGTTCTTC
CASSSIGSWGEGNEQFF